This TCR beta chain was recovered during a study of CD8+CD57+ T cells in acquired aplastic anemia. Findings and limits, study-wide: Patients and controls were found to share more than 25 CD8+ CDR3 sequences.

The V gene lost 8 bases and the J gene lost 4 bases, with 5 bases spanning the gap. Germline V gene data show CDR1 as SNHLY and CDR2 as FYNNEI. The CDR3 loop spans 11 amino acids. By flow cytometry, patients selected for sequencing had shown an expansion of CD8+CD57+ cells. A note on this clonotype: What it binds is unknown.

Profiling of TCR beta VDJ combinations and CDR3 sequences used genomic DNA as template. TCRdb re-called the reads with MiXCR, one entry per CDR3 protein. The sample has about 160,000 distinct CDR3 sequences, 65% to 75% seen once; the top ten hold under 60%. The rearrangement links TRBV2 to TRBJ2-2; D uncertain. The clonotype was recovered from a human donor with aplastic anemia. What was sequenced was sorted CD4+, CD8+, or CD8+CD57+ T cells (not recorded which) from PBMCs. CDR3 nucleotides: TGTGCCAGCCGAAGCACCGGGGAGCTGTTTTTT. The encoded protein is CASRSTGELFF.